A selection of T cell receptor beta chains follows, all from one sample in a study of shared clonotypes between healthy human individuals. The data were produced by immunoSEQ multiplex PCR, yet TCRdb's version contains in-frame clones alone and is incomplete. The sample comprises about 1.1 million clones, 77% of which are singletons, and roughly 0.83% rests with the top ten. The sequenced sample was memory CD4+ T cells from PBMCs. The receptor source for this set is a young man in good health. Some clones in this sample may be carry-over from other donors' samples. Each CDR3 is given with its conserved first and last residue. D genes are given only for firm matches. Clone sizes are given selectively: once, few, many, or a class where the clone is expanded.

J gene: TRBJ1-5; V gene: TRBV6-5; D gene: NA; clone size: NA; CDR3 DNA: TGTGCCAGCAGGGCGGGCAATCAGCCCCAGCATTTT; CDR3 protein: CASRAGNQPQHF
J gene: TRBJ2-7; V gene: TRBV27; D gene: NA; clone size: once; CDR3 DNA: TGTGCCAGCAGTTTATCGGTCAGGATGAACTACGAGCAGTACTTC; CDR3 protein: CASSLSVRMNYEQYF
J gene: TRBJ1-1; V gene: TRBV4-3; D gene: NA; clone size: NA; CDR3 DNA: TGCGCCAGCAGCCAAGCCGCGCTGGGGCGGAGGGACGAAGCTTTCTTT; CDR3 protein: CASSQAALGRRDEAFF
J gene: TRBJ2-3; V gene: TRBV5-1; D gene: TRBD1; clone size: NA; CDR3 DNA: TGCGCCAGCCAGGGGGTTACAGATACGCAGTATTTT; CDR3 protein: CASQGVTDTQYF
J gene: TRBJ2-5; V gene: TRBV5-4; D gene: NA; clone size: NA; CDR3 DNA: TGTGCCAGCAGCTTGGAGGAGATTTCAACCGTCATGAAGACCCAGTACTTC; CDR3 protein: CASSLEEISTVMKTQYF
J gene: TRBJ1-5; V gene: TRBV18; D gene: NA; clone size: NA; CDR3 DNA: TGTGCCAGCTCACCTAACAGGGAGGTCCCTGTTGTGCATTTT; CDR3 protein: CASSPNREVPVVHF
J gene: TRBJ2-7; V gene: TRBV19; D gene: TRBD1; clone size: NA; CDR3 DNA: TGTGCCAGTAGTAGAAGTCGAACCGGGACAGCTTACGAGCAGTACTTC; CDR3 protein: CASSRSRTGTAYEQYF
J gene: TRBJ1-2; V gene: TRBV2; D gene: NA; clone size: NA; CDR3 DNA: TGTGCCAGCAGAGGGGGGGGCAGGGAATACTATGGCTACACCTTC; CDR3 protein: CASRGGGREYYGYTF
J gene: TRBJ2-1; V gene: TRBV14; D gene: TRBD2; clone size: NA; CDR3 DNA: TGTGCCAGCAGCCCCTTGGGAGGGAATGAGCAGTTCTTC; CDR3 protein: CASSPLGGNEQFF
J gene: TRBJ2-1; V gene: TRBV10-2; D gene: TRBD2; clone size: NA; CDR3 DNA: TGCGCCAGCAGTGAGTACAGCGGGAGGGCTTACAATGAGCAGTTCTTC; CDR3 protein: CASSEYSGRAYNEQFF
J gene: TRBJ2-5; V gene: TRBV5-1; D gene: TRBD2; clone size: NA; CDR3 DNA: TGCGCCAGCAGGCCTGGGGAGGGTCCTCAAGAGACCCAGTACTTC; CDR3 protein: CASRPGEGPQETQYF
J gene: TRBJ2-7; V gene: TRBV10-3; D gene: TRBD1; clone size: once; CDR3 DNA: TGTGCCATCAGGCAGGGGGACCCCTACGAGCAGTACTTC; CDR3 protein: CAIRQGDPYEQYF
J gene: TRBJ2-5; V gene: TRBV1; D gene: NA; clone size: few; CDR3 DNA: TGCACCAGCCCACTAGCGGGAAGGGGAGAGACCCAGTACTTC; CDR3 protein: CTSPLAGRGETQYF
J gene: TRBJ2-7; V gene: TRBV28; D gene: TRBD2; clone size: NA; CDR3 DNA: TGTGCCAGCATCTCTCGGGGAGGGAAGGGCTACGAGCAGTACTTC; CDR3 protein: CASISRGGKGYEQYF
J gene: TRBJ2-3; V gene: TRBV11-2; D gene: NA; clone size: NA; CDR3 DNA: TGTGCCAGCAGCGTGGGACCCTACGCGCATACGCAGTATTTT; CDR3 protein: CASSVGPYAHTQYF
J gene: TRBJ2-7; V gene: TRBV4-1; D gene: TRBD2; clone size: NA; CDR3 DNA: TGCGCCAGCAGCCAACTTGAGCGGGGGGACTACGAGCAGTACTTC; CDR3 protein: CASSQLERGDYEQYF
J gene: TRBJ2-7; V gene: TRBV5-1; D gene: NA; clone size: once; CDR3 DNA: TGCGCCAGCAGCTTGACCCCTCTGCAGGTGGGTACGTATGAGCAGTACTTC; CDR3 protein: CASSLTPLQVGTYEQYF
J gene: TRBJ2-2; V gene: TRBV11-2; D gene: TRBD1; clone size: NA; CDR3 DNA: TGTGCCAGCAGAAGTTCAAGGCCGGGACAGGGTTTCACCGGGGAGCTGTTTTTT; CDR3 protein: CASRSSRPGQGFTGELFF
J gene: TRBJ2-2; V gene: TRBV9; D gene: TRBD2; clone size: NA; CDR3 DNA: TGTGCCAGCAGCCCCTCGCTGGGGTTAGCGGGAAACACCGGGGAGCTGTTTTTT; CDR3 protein: CASSPSLGLAGNTGELFF
J gene: TRBJ2-2; V gene: TRBV9; D gene: NA; clone size: NA; CDR3 DNA: TGTGCCAGCAGCGTTTCCCCACAGGGTCCCGGGGAGCTGTTTTTT; CDR3 protein: CASSVSPQGPGELFF
J gene: TRBJ2-7; V gene: TRBV10-3; D gene: NA; clone size: NA; CDR3 DNA: TGCTCCACCCGGGGGCAAGGGGCCTACGAGCAGTACTTC; CDR3 protein: CSTRGQGAYEQYF
J gene: TRBJ1-5; V gene: TRBV10-2; D gene: NA; clone size: NA; CDR3 DNA: TGCGCCAGCAGGTCCCTAACAGGCAGCAATCAGCCCCAGCATTTT; CDR3 protein: CASRSLTGSNQPQHF
J gene: TRBJ1-5; V gene: TRBV2; D gene: NA; clone size: NA; CDR3 DNA: TGTGCCAGCAGTGTTCTTCTTAGCACTCAGCCCCAGCATTTT; CDR3 protein: CASSVLLSTQPQHF
J gene: TRBJ1-4; V gene: TRBV6-6; D gene: NA; clone size: NA; CDR3 DNA: TGTGCCAGCAGCCACGGAAGGGATCATGCTAATGAAAAACTGTTTTTT; CDR3 protein: CASSHGRDHANEKLFF
J gene: TRBJ2-4; V gene: TRBV5-5; D gene: NA; clone size: NA; CDR3 DNA: TGTGCCAGCAGCCTTCCGGGGGCGAACATTCAGTACTTC; CDR3 protein: CASSLPGANIQYF
J gene: TRBJ1-2; V gene: TRBV7-3; D gene: NA; clone size: few; CDR3 DNA: TGTGCCAGCAGCTTCGATGGCTACACCTTC; CDR3 protein: CASSFDGYTF
J gene: TRBJ2-5; V gene: TRBV5-4; D gene: NA; clone size: NA; CDR3 DNA: TGTGCCAGCAAACATGCCGGGCCGCAAGAGACCCAGTACTTC; CDR3 protein: CASKHAGPQETQYF
J gene: TRBJ2-5; V gene: TRBV28; D gene: NA; clone size: NA; CDR3 DNA: TGTGCCAGCCAAGGTCGAGGGGCCCAGTACTTC; CDR3 protein: CASQGRGAQYF
J gene: TRBJ2-1; V gene: TRBV6-1; D gene: NA; clone size: NA; CDR3 DNA: TGTGCCAGCGGACAGCCTTTCTACAATGAGCAGTTCTTC; CDR3 protein: CASGQPFYNEQFF
J gene: TRBJ1-3; V gene: TRBV28; D gene: NA; clone size: NA; CDR3 DNA: TGTGCCAGCAGTTTAGACACCCGCTCTGGAAACACCATATATTTT; CDR3 protein: CASSLDTRSGNTIYF
J gene: TRBJ2-1; V gene: TRBV28; D gene: NA; clone size: NA; CDR3 DNA: TGTGCCAGCAGTTTGGGTACCCGCTCCTACAATGAGCAGTTCTTC; CDR3 protein: CASSLGTRSYNEQFF
J gene: TRBJ2-1; V gene: TRBV28; D gene: TRBD1; clone size: NA; CDR3 DNA: TGTGCCAGCGAAGAAGGACAGGGATCGCGGAGCTCCTACAATGAGCAGTTCTTC; CDR3 protein: CASEEGQGSRSSYNEQFF
J gene: TRBJ2-7; V gene: TRBV6-1; D gene: TRBD1; clone size: NA; CDR3 DNA: TGTGCCAGCAGGCAAACAGGGGGGAACTTGAACGAGCAGTACTTC; CDR3 protein: CASRQTGGNLNEQYF
J gene: TRBJ1-5; V gene: TRBV7-9; D gene: NA; clone size: NA; CDR3 DNA: TGTGCCAGCAGCTTACCTCCAAGCAATCAGCCCCAGCATTTT; CDR3 protein: CASSLPPSNQPQHF
J gene: TRBJ1-3; V gene: TRBV28; D gene: NA; clone size: NA; CDR3 DNA: TGTGCCAGCAGTTCCCTAGGGGGGGGGCCTGGAAACACCATATATTTT; CDR3 protein: CASSSLGGGPGNTIYF
J gene: TRBJ2-2; V gene: TRBV21-1; D gene: NA; clone size: NA; CDR3 DNA: TGTGCCAGGACAGGGGGCATAGCCGGGGAGCTGTTTTTT; CDR3 protein: CARTGGIAGELFF
J gene: TRBJ2-7; V gene: TRBV9; D gene: TRBD2; clone size: NA; CDR3 DNA: TGTGCCAGCAGCCTAGGACTAGCGGGAGTTTCCGAGCAGTACTTC; CDR3 protein: CASSLGLAGVSEQYF
J gene: TRBJ2-1; V gene: TRBV12-5; D gene: NA; clone size: NA; CDR3 DNA: TGTGCTAGTGGTTTGGCGAAGGGTCGGGCCTACAATGAGCAGTTCTTC; CDR3 protein: CASGLAKGRAYNEQFF
J gene: TRBJ1-1; V gene: TRBV6-1; D gene: NA; clone size: NA; CDR3 DNA: TGTGCCAGCAGCTTCCCACGTGGGCCCACTGAAGCTTTCTTT; CDR3 protein: CASSFPRGPTEAFF
J gene: TRBJ2-1; V gene: TRBV21-1; D gene: NA; clone size: few; CDR3 DNA: TGTGCCAGAAGGGGCATTAATGAGCAGTTCTTC; CDR3 protein: CARRGINEQFF
J gene: TRBJ1-4; V gene: TRBV5-5; D gene: NA; clone size: once; CDR3 DNA: TGTGCCAGCAGCTTGTTTTGGCAGGGGTACCAAGAAAAACTGTTTTTT; CDR3 protein: CASSLFWQGYQEKLFF